Below, one T cell receptor beta chain is given with its context. Clinical symptoms, serum thyroxine and TRAb, thyroid ultrasound and orbital computed tomography together formed the diagnostic basis. Germline CDR1 DFQATT, CDR2 SNEGSKA (reference sequence). The CDR3 is 14 amino acids. V lost 4 bases to trimming and J lost 1 base, with 13 bases between them. RNA transcripts yielded amplified TCR beta CDR3 regions. Primed by the HTBI set, a first-round RT-PCR was run on the TCR CDR3. TCRdb re-called the multiplex PCR reads with MiXCR, one entry per CDR3 protein. Here the sample spans hundreds of thousands of distinct CDR3 sequences, around 14% being singletons. This record comes from a study of T cells in Graves' hyperthyroidism and ophthalmopathy.

The source material was blood. This TCR came from a woman aged 18-29 years with Graves' hyperthyroidism. The gene calls are TRBV20-1 and TRBJ2-5; no firm D call. The CDR3 loop is CSANAFRFQETQYF. In DNA form, the CDR3 reads TGCAGTGCTAATGCTTTTCGGTTCCAAGAGACCCAGTACTTC.